A single sample is the source of the 32 T cell receptor beta chains below, sequenced in a study of T cells in localized non-small cell lung cancer. Produced via immunoSEQ multiplex PCR; TCRdb's table is partial and in-frame only. The repertoire has roughly 40,000 clones, approximately 80% of them found once; the top ten carry approximately 7.4%. The sequencing used peripheral blood mononuclear cells, collected before any cancer treatment. Receptor source: a male donor older than 55 with stage II lung adenocarcinoma.

A word on this clone: Sequence at one end of the junction differs from germline and may be a read error. The V gene is TRBV7-2, the J gene TRBJ1-2, with D hard to call. There are 8 residues in the CDR3. CDR1 and CDR2 (germline): SGHTA, FQGNSA. The CDR3: CASSPEAF. CDR3 coding DNA: TGTGCCAGCAGCCCGGAGGCCTTC.

The chain joins TRBV6-6 to TRBJ2-3; weak D call: TRBD2 (5 bases). The CDR3 has 15 amino acids. Germline V CDR1 and CDR2: MNHNY, SVGAGI (reference sequence). V gave up 1 base and J gave up 5 bases, with 13 bases separating them. The CDR3 protein is CASSYLGGGQDTQYF. The DNA for the CDR3 is TGTGCCAGCAGTTACTTAGGTGGAGGCCAAGATACGCAGTATTTT.

The chain couples TRBV28 to TRBJ2-3, with D hard to call. Germline V gives CDR1 MDHEN, CDR2 SYDVKM. V was shortened by 10 bases and J by 1 base, with 6 bases between the two germline ends. This CDR3 spans 11 amino acids. The CDR3 reads CATRGTDTQYF. In nucleotides, the CDR3 is TGTGCCACTCGGGGCACAGATACGCAGTATTTT.

J is TRBJ2-2 and V is TRBV6-5, with TRBD2 matching 11 bases. Trimming cost V 4 bases and J 4 bases; bases outside gene matches: 2. This CDR3 spans 15 amino acids. Germline CDR1 and CDR2: MNHEY and SVGAGI. CDR3 sequence (DNA): TGTGCCAGCAGTTTCCTAGCGGGAGGCACCGGGGAGCTGTTTTTT. Amino acids: CASSFLAGGTGELFF.

This clone was observed a few times. V is TRBV5-1 and J is TRBJ2-7; D tentatively reads TRBD1 or TRBD2 (5 bases each). The length of the CDR3 is 14 residues. The V end was cut by 1 base, the J end by 0 bases, with 8 bases between. The V gene's germline CDR1 is SGHRS and CDR2 YFSETQ. DNA of the CDR3: TGCGCCAGCAGCTTGACCGGGGCCTCCTACGAGCAGTACTTC. Protein product: CASSLTGASYEQYF. Together with reference TRBV5-1 and TRBJ2-7, the CDR3 gives the full variable domain: KAGVTQTPRYLIKTRGQQVTLSCSPISGHRSVSWYQQTPGQGLQFLFEYFSETQRNKGNFPGRFSGRQFSNSRSEMNVSTLELGDSALYLCASSLTGASYEQYFGPGTRLTVT.

The V call is TRBV6-5, the J call TRBJ2-1, with a tentative D call TRBD2 (6 bases). This CDR3 contains 11 residues. V was clipped by 7 bases and J by 15 bases, with 16 bases between them. Germline CDR1 MNHEY, CDR2 SVGAGI. The DNA for the CDR3 is TGTGCCAGCACCTCCGCGGGGAGGCGGTTCTTC. The encoded protein is CASTSAGRRFF.

This chain connects TRBV5-5 to TRBJ2-7; D call uncertain. The CDR3 loop spans 11 amino acids. Trimming left V 4 bases short and J 3 bases short, with 5 bases between. Germline loops: CDR1 SGHKS, CDR2 YYEKEE (reference sequence). The CDR3 nucleotides read TGTGCCAGCAGCCTTAACTACGAGCAGTACTTC. Protein sequence: CASSLNYEQYF. Full variable domain (outside the CDR3, taken from reference TRBV5-5 and TRBJ2-7): DAGVTQSPTHLIKTRGQQVTLRCSPISGHKSVSWYQQVLGQGPQFIFQYYEKEERGRGNFPDRFSARQFPNYSSELNVNALLLGDSALYLCASSLNYEQYFGPGTRLTVT.

The rearrangement uses TRBV6-5 and TRBJ2-7, with 8 bases identical to TRBD2. V lost 0 bases to trimming and J lost 4 bases; unmatched junction nucleotides: 8. CDR3 length equals 16 residues. Per the germline V gene, CDR1 is MNHEY and CDR2 is SVGAGI. CDR3 sequence reads: CASSYSTSGSLYEQYF. The DNA for the CDR3 is TGTGCCAGCAGTTACTCAACTAGCGGAAGTCTTTACGAGCAGTACTTC.

V gene TRBV2 combines with J gene TRBJ1-5; D possibly corresponds to TRBD1 (6 bases). The CDR3 loop spans 15 amino acids. Germline-derived CDR1 and CDR2 are SNHLY and FYNNEI. The CDR3 is CATSKGVLMDQPQHF. For the CDR3, the DNA is TGTGCGACCAGCAAGGGGGTTCTTATGGATCAGCCCCAGCATTTT.

A single count supports this clone. This chain joins TRBV4-1 and TRBJ2-1, with TRBD2 matching 7 bases. CDR1 and CDR2 (germline): MGHRA, YSYEKL. CDR3 size: 16 residues. The J segment lost 4 bases and the V segment lost 6 bases, leaving 12 bases of the junction unmatched. The CDR3 loop reads CASSRLSGEIYNEQFF. The DNA for the CDR3 is TGCGCCAGCAGTCGCCTAAGCGGGGAGATATACAATGAGCAGTTCTTC.

The rearrangement joins TRBV4-3 to TRBJ1-2, with D perhaps matching TRBD1 (5 bases). CDR1 LGHNA and CDR2 YSLEER come from the germline V gene. V shed 2 bases and J shed 12 bases, with 19 bases lying between them. The CDR3 contains 14 residues. The CDR3 loop reads CASSQNDRGRWHTF. The CDR3 DNA sequence: TGCGCCAGCAGCCAAAACGACCGGGGCCGGTGGCACACCTTC.

The V and J genes are TRBV30 and TRBJ1-6; D gene uncertain. V was clipped by 2 bases and J by 6 bases, with 11 bases between them. The germline CDR1 and CDR2 sequences are GTSNPN and SVGIG (reference sequence). The CDR3 runs to 14 residues. The CDR3, as DNA: TGTGCCTGGAGTCGTCTGGGGATTAATTCACCCCTCCACTTT. Its translation is CAWSRLGINSPLHF.

This clone came up a few times. V usage is TRBV30 and J usage is TRBJ1-4, with D tentatively TRBD1 (5 bases). This CDR3 comprises 12 residues. V was shortened by 3 bases and J by 5 bases, with 7 bases between the two germline ends. Germline CDR1 GTSNPN, CDR2 SVGIG (reference sequence). The CDR3 DNA reads TGTGCCTGGAGACAGGAGAATGAAAAACTGTTTTTT. It encodes CAWRQENEKLFF. Together with reference TRBV30 and TRBJ1-4, the CDR3 gives the full variable domain: SQTIHQWPATLVQPVGSPLSLECTVEGTSNPNLYWYRQAAGRGLQLLFYSVGIGQISSEVPQNLSASRPQDRQFILSSKKLLLSDSGFYLCAWRQENEKLFFGSGTQLSVL.

V is TRBV29-1 and J is TRBJ2-5; the D is unclear. Germline CDR1 reads SQVTM; CDR2 reads ANQGSEA. The CDR3 contains 14 residues. V lost 3 bases to trimming and J lost 0 bases, with 11 bases between them. CDR3 amino acids: CSVDPDWYQETQYF. CDR3 sequence (DNA): TGCAGCGTTGACCCAGATTGGTACCAAGAGACCCAGTACTTC.

This chain links TRBV5-1 with TRBJ1-5; D might be TRBD1 (5 bases). Per the germline V gene, CDR1 is SGHRS and CDR2 is YFSETQ. Between the trimmed V and J ends, which lost 0 bases and 2 bases, there was a span of 9 bases. The CDR3 loop spans 15 amino acids. CDR3 DNA sequence: TGCGCCAGCAGCTTGGAAGGGGTGGGCAATCAGCCCCAGCATTTT. Translation: CASSLEGVGNQPQHF.

The chain carries TRBV7-9 and TRBJ1-5; D gene ambiguous. The V and J ends lost 2 bases and 9 bases respectively, with 8 bases between them. The V gene's germline CDR1 is SEHNR and CDR2 FQNEAQ (reference sequence). The CDR3 runs to 12 residues. CDR3 coding DNA: TGTGCCAGCAGCTTACAGGAACTGCCCCAGCATTTT. Translation gives CASSLQELPQHF.

This clone was observed a single time. V usage is TRBV5-4 and J usage is TRBJ1-5; D remains ambiguous. V lost 0 bases and J lost 9, with 16 bases in between. CDR3 length: 15 amino acids. Germline V gene sequence: CDR1 SGHNT, CDR2 YYREEE (reference sequence). CDR3 amino acids: CASSLDGAWGWPQHF. The DNA of the CDR3 is TGTGCCAGCAGCTTGGACGGAGCATGGGGTTGGCCCCAGCATTTT. Based on the CDR3 plus reference TRBV5-4 and TRBJ1-5, the full variable domain is ETGVTQSPTHLIKTRGQQVTLRCSSQSGHNTVSWYQQALGQGPQFIFQYYREEENGRGNFPPRFSGLQFPNYSSELNVNALELDDSALYLCASSLDGAWGWPQHFGDGTRLSIL.

The V and J genes are TRBV5-5 and TRBJ2-7; TRBD2 might be the D (6 bases). The CDR3 is made up of 15 amino acids. Germline V lookup: CDR1 SGHKS, CDR2 YYEKEE (reference sequence). V was shortened by 0 bases and J by 6 bases, with 16 bases between the two germline ends. CDR3 in amino acids: CASSLEQGGLFEQYF. The CDR3, as DNA: TGTGCCAGCAGCTTGGAGCAGGGAGGCTTATTCGAGCAGTACTTC.

This clone is large. The chain has TRBV9 and TRBJ1-2, with D perhaps TRBD1 (6 bases). The CDR3 runs to 14 residues. CDR1 is SGDLS, CDR2 YYNGEE, per germline. Trimming removed 0 bases at V and 7 bases at J, with 13 bases between. The CDR3 loop is CASSVGGGLGGYTF. As DNA, the CDR3 is TGTGCCAGCAGCGTAGGCGGGGGGCTGGGTGGCTACACCTTC. Based on the CDR3 plus reference TRBV9 and TRBJ1-2, the full variable domain is DSGVTQTPKHLITATGQRVTLRCSPRSGDLSVYWYQQSLDQGLQFLIQYYNGEERAKGNILERFSAQQFPDLHSELNLSSLELGDSALYFCASSVGGGLGGYTFGSGTRLTVV.

The chain is built from TRBV7-6 and TRBJ2-2, with a weak D call TRBD2 (5 bases). Germline CDR1 reads SGHVS; CDR2 reads FNYEAQ. CDR3 length equals 16 residues. V was pared by 1 base and J by 1 base, with 10 bases between. The CDR3 sequence: CASSLGAAGNTGELFF. Here the CDR3 DNA reads TGTGCCAGCAGCTTAGGGGCCGCGGGGAACACCGGGGAGCTGTTTTTT.

J is TRBJ2-2 and V is TRBV18; perhaps TRBD1 as D (5 bases). The CDR3 runs 15 residues. CDR1 KGHSH and CDR2 LQKENI come from the germline V gene. Trimming pared 3 bases from V and 5 bases from J, leaving 13 bases between. This CDR3 reads CASSPQGLGTGELFF. The CDR3 DNA follows: TGTGCCAGCTCACCTCAGGGCTTGGGAACCGGGGAGCTGTTTTTT.

The chain uses TRBV29-1 and TRBJ2-1, with 12 bases matching TRBD2. Looked up from germline, CDR1 is SQVTM and CDR2 is ANQGSEA. The CDR3 runs 14 residues. V shed 4 bases, J shed 9 bases, and the junction held 7 bases outside the gene matches. Here the CDR3 DNA reads TGCAGCGTTGGTCCGGGACTAGCGGGTTCTGAGCAGTTCTTC. Its protein is CSVGPGLAGSEQFF.

The table lists this clone with a few counts. V gene TRBV5-1 combines with J gene TRBJ1-1; no clear D. This CDR3 is built from 13 residues. Germline V gene lookup returns CDR1 SGHRS and CDR2 YFSETQ. Deletions cut 0 bases from V and 5 bases from J, with 8 bases between. The CDR3 DNA follows: TGCGCCAGCAGCTTGGAATCGTATACTGAAGCTTTCTTT. Its translation is CASSLESYTEAFF.

The genes are TRBV20-1 and TRBJ2-1, with D hard to call. The CDR3 spans 10 residues. Germline loops: CDR1 DFQATT, CDR2 SNEGSKA (reference sequence). Trimming stripped 5 bases from V and 8 bases from J, with 7 bases between. Written as DNA, the CDR3 is TGCAGTGCTGGTGTCCATGAGCAGTTCTTC. This gives the protein CSAGVHEQFF.

The CDR3 bases are TGTGCCTGGAAATCAGGGTTTGACAGCGAGCAGTACTTC. Amino acids: CAWKSGFDSEQYF. The chain combines TRBV30 with TRBJ2-7; a possible D gene is TRBD1 (5 bases). Trimming took 4 bases from V and 6 from J, leaving 16 bases between them. Germline CDR1 and CDR2: GTSNPN and SVGIG (reference sequence). There are 13 residues in the CDR3.

The DNA for the CDR3 is TGTGCCAGCAGCCTGACTTACCGACGAACAGATACGCAGTATTTT. Its protein product is CASSLTYRRTDTQYF. This chain uses TRBV7-3 with TRBJ2-3, with D uncertain. Trimming took 5 bases from V and 3 from J, leaving 15 bases between them. Germline V gives CDR1 SGHTA, CDR2 FQGTGA. This CDR3 contains 15 residues.

The CDR3 coding sequence is TGTGCCAGCAGCTGGAGCAGATCCTCCTACAATGAGCAGTTCTTC. Its protein is CASSWSRSSYNEQFF. This chain links TRBV11-1 with TRBJ2-1; D unresolved. Germline loops: CDR1 SGHAT, CDR2 FQDESV (reference sequence). This CDR3 is 15 amino acids long. The V and J ends lost 4 bases and 0 bases respectively, with 10 bases between them.

The CDR3 region has the DNA TGTGCCAGCAGCGTGGGACTTTTAGAGACCCAGTACTTC. Amino acids: CASSVGLLETQYF. This chain joins TRBV5-6 and TRBJ2-5, with D tentatively TRBD2 (6 bases). Trimming removed 4 bases at V and 4 bases at J, with 11 bases between. The CDR3 runs to 13 residues. Germline-derived CDR1 and CDR2 are SGHDT and YYEEEE.

The V and J genes are TRBV10-3 and TRBJ1-2, with D perhaps TRBD1 (5 bases). CDR1 and CDR2 from the germline V gene are ENHRY and SYGVKD. The CDR3 runs to 14 residues. V lost 4 bases and J lost 10, with 19 bases in between. For the CDR3, the DNA is TGTGCCATCAGTGCCGGGACCGACCACGGGCCCTACACCTTC. Amino acid sequence: CAISAGTDHGPYTF.

This clone was picked up a small number of times. V and J are TRBV6-5 and TRBJ2-6; D is undetermined. The CDR3 runs 15 residues. The V end was cut by 8 bases, the J end by 4 bases, with 15 bases between. CDR1 and CDR2 (germline): MNHEY, SVGAGI. CDR3 DNA: TGTGCCAGCTCAACCACCTTCTTGGGGGCCAACGTCCTGACTTTC. Its translation: CASSTTFLGANVLTF.

V gene TRBV6-1 combines with J gene TRBJ1-2; 8 nucleotides line up with TRBD1. With 2 bases clipped from V and 8 bases from J, the junction kept 10 bases outside the gene matches. Germline loops: CDR1 MNHNS, CDR2 SASEGT. This CDR3 region has 15 residues. CDR3 sequence: CASSETPGGPMGYTF. As DNA, the CDR3 is TGTGCCAGCAGTGAAACCCCAGGGGGCCCCATGGGCTACACCTTC.

The chain combines TRBV7-9 with TRBJ1-6; TRBD1 aligns across 7 bases. The V and J ends lost 2 bases and 8 bases, in that order; junction bases with no gene match: 6. Germline V gives CDR1 SEHNR, CDR2 FQNEAQ (reference sequence). The CDR3 extends over 15 amino acids. The CDR3, as DNA: TGTGCCAGCAGCTTAATAACAGGGGTGGATTCACCCCTCCACTTT. This codes for CASSLITGVDSPLHF.